This entry features one T cell receptor (beta chain) sequence. Its antigen remains unknown. The CDR3 has 17 amino acids. Germline V lookup: CDR1 SNHLY, CDR2 FYNNEI. Trimming removed 6 bases at V and 2 bases at J, with 20 bases between. With the ViraFEST assay, the study expanded antigen-specific CD4+ T cells using viral peptide pools, then sequenced them. A 10-day culture period preceded the isolation of CD4+ T cells. A PCR test confirmed that the person had SARS-CoV-2 infection between March and December 2020. Culturing of 1.5 million to 2 million PBMC per well took place with roughly 10 IU/ml IL-2 and around 10 ug/ml peptides. The data stem from a study of vaccination effects on CD4 cells after COVID-19. The study's findings and limits: Infection- and vaccine-induced clones contracted markedly late after vaccination.

Clones were read by immunoSEQ multiplex PCR, and TCRdb kept only the in-frame ones, dropping some. The sample carries 20,000 to 30,000 clones, around 82% recorded once. This TCR was recovered from a human donor who had a prior SARS-CoV-2 infection. This chain uses TRBV2 with TRBJ1-5, with a tentative D call TRBD1 (6 bases). The sequencing used CD4+ T cells from PBMCs cultured with HCoV-NL63 spike peptides, collected before COVID-19 vaccination. CDR3 protein: CASSTLGGAGRNQPQHF. In DNA form, the CDR3 reads TGTGCCAGCAGCACCCTCGGGGGGGCTGGGCGCAATCAGCCCCAGCATTTT.